The T cell receptor beta chain described here comes from a study of blood T cell repertoires in COVID-19. Turning to the study itself: Italy, Spain and the United States were the sources of the convalescent and acute COVID-19 samples. Sample material is recorded as cDNA or gDNA derived from T cells, B-cell-depleted T cells, or PBMCs.

The V gene lost 3 bases and the J gene lost 4 bases, with 17 bases spanning the gap. This CDR3 is built from 16 residues. Germline V gene lookup returns CDR1 KGHSH and CDR2 LQKENI. Original processing notes: Nucleated cell number was recorded as an estimate derived from reference gene primer amplification. Assay: immunoSEQ multiplex PCR; the TCRdb copy retains only in-frame clones and omits some. That table gives V, J and clone size, and the DNA gave D and trimming. Among some 120,000 clones listed, 55% to 70% were seen once. The sequenced material came from peripheral blood. The TCR was taken from a woman aged 65 to 85 with acute or convalescent COVID-19. The V call is TRBV18, the J call TRBJ2-3; D might be TRBD2 (5 bases). The CDR3: CASSPELARSADTQYF. CDR3 bases: TGTGCCAGCTCACCGGAGTTGGCTCGTAGCGCAGATACGCAGTATTTT.